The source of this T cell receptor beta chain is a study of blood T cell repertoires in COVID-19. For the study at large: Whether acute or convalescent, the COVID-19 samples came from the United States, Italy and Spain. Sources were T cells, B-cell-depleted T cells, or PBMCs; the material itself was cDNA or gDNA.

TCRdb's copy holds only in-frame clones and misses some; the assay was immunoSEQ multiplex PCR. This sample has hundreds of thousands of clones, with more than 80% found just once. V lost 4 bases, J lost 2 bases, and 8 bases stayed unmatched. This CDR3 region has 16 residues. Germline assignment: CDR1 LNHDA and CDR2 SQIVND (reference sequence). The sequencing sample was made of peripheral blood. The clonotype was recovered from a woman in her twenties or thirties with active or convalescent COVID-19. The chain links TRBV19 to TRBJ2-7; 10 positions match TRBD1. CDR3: CASSTVTGGPPYEQYF. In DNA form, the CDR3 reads TGTGCCAGTAGTACGGTGACAGGGGGCCCCCCCTACGAGCAGTACTTC.